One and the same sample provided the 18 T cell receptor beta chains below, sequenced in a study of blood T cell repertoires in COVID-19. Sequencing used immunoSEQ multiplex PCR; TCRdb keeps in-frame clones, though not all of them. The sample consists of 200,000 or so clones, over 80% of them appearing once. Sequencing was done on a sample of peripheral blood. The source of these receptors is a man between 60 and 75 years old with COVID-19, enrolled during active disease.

The CDR3 DNA follows: TGCGCCAGCAGCCAAGATCAGGGGAGCTCCTATAATTCACCCCTCCACTTT. This gives the protein CASSQDQGSSYNSPLHF. The chain employs TRBV4-3 and TRBJ1-6, with D possibly being TRBD1 (6 bases). CDR3 size: 17 residues. V shed 0 bases and J shed 0 bases, with 9 bases lying between them. The germline V gene has CDR1 LGHNA and CDR2 YSLEER.

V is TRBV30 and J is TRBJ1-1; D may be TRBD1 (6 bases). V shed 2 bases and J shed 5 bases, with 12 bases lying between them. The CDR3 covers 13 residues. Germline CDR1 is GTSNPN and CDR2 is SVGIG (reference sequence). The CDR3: CAWSREGVTEAFF. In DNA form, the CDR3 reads TGTGCCTGGAGTCGGGAGGGGGTAACTGAAGCTTTCTTT.

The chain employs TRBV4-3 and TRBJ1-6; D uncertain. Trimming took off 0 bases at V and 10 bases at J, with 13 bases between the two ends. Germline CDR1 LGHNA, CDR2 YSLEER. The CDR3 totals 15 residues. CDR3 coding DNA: TGCGCCAGCAGCCAAGACTGGCAGGCGGGCTCACCCCTCCACTTT. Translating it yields CASSQDWQAGSPLHF.

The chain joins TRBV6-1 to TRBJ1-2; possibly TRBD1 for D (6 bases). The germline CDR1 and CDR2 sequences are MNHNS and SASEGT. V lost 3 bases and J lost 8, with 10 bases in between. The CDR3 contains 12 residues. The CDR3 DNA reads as TGTGCCAGCAGTGACCGACAGGAGGGCTACACCTTC. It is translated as CASSDRQEGYTF.

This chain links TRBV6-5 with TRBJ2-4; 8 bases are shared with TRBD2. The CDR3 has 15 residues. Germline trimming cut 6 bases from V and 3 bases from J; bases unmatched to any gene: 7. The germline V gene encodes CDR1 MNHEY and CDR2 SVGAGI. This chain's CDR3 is CASRGREEGKNIQYF. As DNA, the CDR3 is TGTGCCAGCAGGGGGCGGGAGGAGGGCAAAAACATTCAGTACTTC.

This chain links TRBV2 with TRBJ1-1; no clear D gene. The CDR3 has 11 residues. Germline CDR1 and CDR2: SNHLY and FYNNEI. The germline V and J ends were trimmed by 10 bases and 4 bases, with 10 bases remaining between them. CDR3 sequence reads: CATGLRTEAFF. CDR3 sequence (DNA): TGTGCCACAGGTTTACGCACTGAAGCTTTCTTT. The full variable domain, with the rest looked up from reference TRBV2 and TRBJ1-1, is EPEVTQTPSHQVTQMGQEVILRCVPISNHLYFYWYRQILGQKVEFLVSFYNNEISEKSEIFDDQFSVERPDGSNFTLKIRSTKLEDSAMYFCATGLRTEAFFGQGTRLTVV.

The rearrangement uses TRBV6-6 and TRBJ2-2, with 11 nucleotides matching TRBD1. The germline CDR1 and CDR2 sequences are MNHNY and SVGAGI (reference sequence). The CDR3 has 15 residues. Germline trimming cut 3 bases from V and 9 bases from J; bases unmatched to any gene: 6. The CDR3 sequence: CASSYPDRGLRELFF. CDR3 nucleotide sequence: TGTGCCAGCAGTTATCCGGACAGGGGGCTCAGGGAGCTGTTTTTT.

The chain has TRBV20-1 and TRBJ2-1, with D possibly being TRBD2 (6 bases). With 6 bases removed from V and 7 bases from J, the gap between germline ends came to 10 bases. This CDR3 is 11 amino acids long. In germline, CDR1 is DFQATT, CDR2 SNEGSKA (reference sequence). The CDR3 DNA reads TGCAGTGCCAGACTAGATAATGAGCAGTTCTTC. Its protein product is CSARLDNEQFF.

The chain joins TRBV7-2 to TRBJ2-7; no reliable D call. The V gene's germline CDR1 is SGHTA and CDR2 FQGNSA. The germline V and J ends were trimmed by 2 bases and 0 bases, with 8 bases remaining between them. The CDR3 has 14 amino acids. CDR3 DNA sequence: TGTGCCAGCAGCTTAAACCGACACTCCTACGAGCAGTACTTC. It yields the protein CASSLNRHSYEQYF.

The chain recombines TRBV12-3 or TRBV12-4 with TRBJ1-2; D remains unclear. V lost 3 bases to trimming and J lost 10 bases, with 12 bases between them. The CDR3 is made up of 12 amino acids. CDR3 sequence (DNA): TGTGCCAGCAGTTTGGGCAGAGTGGCCTACACCTTC. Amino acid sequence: CASSLGRVAYTF.

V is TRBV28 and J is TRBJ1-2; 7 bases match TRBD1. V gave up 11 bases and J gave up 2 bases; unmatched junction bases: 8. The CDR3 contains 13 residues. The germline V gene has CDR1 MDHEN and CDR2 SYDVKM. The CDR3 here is CACTGTANYGYTF. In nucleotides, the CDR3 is TGTGCCTGTACCGGGACAGCAAACTATGGCTACACCTTC.

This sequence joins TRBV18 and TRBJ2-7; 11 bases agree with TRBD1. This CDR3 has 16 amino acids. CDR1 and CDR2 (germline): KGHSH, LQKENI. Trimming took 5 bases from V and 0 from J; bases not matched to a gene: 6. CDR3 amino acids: CASSASGTGGSYEQYF. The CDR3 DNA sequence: TGTGCCAGCTCAGCCTCCGGGACAGGGGGCTCCTACGAGCAGTACTTC. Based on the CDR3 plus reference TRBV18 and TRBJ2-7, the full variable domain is NAGVMQNPRHLVRRRGQEARLRCSPMKGHSHVYWYRQLPEEGLKFMVYLQKENIIDESGMPKERFSAEFPKEGPSILRIQQVVRGDSAAYFCASSASGTGGSYEQYFGPGTRLTVT.

The CDR3 DNA reads TGTGCCAGCAGTCCCGGGATAGCGGGAGCAGATACGCAGTATTTT. Protein: CASSPGIAGADTQYF. The chain combines TRBV3-1 (or the pseudogene TRBV3-2) with TRBJ2-3, with TRBD2 matching 9 bases. Germline V gene data show CDR1 as LGHDT and CDR2 as YNNKEL (reference sequence). Trimming removed 6 bases from V and 4 bases from J; junction bases left unmatched: 8. The CDR3 extends over 15 amino acids.

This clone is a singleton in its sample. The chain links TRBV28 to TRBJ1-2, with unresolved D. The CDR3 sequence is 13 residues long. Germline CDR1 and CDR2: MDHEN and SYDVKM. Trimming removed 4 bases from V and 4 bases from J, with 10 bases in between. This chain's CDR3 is CASSSDILYGYTF. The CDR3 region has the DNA TGTGCCAGCAGTTCCGACATTCTCTATGGCTACACCTTC.

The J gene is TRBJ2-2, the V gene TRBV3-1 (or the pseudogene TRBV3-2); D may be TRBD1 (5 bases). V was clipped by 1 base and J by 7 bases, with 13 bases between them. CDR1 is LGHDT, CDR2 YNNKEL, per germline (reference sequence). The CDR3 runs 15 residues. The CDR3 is CASSQGVGVGGELFF. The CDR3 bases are TGTGCCAGCAGCCAAGGGGTAGGGGTCGGCGGGGAGCTGTTTTTT.

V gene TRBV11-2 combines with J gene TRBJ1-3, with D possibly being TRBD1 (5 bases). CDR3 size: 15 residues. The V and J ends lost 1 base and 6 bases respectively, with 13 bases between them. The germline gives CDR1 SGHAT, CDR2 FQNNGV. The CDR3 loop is CASSLAWGGINTIYF. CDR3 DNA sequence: TGTGCCAGCAGCTTAGCTTGGGGGGGGATAAACACCATATATTTT.

DNA for the CDR3: TGTGCCAGTAGTAGAATAGCGGGAGTGAACACCGGGGAGCTGTTTTTT. Translation gives CASSRIAGVNTGELFF. The chain employs TRBV19 and TRBJ2-2; 9 nucleotides line up with TRBD2. CDR3 size: 16 residues. CDR1 is LNHDA, CDR2 SQIVND, per germline (reference sequence). V lost 4 bases, J lost 1 base, and 4 bases stayed unmatched.

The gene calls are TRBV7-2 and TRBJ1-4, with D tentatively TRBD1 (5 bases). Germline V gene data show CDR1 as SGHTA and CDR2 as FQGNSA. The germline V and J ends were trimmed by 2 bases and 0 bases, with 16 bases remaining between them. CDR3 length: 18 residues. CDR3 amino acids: CASSLSPRQRSTNEKLFF. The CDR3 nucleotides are TGTGCCAGCAGCTTATCCCCTCGACAGCGATCAACTAATGAAAAACTGTTTTTT.